Reported below is one TCR beta chain. In the authors' methods: Amplification with reference gene primers provided the estimates of nucleated cell counts. The repertoire was sequenced with immunoSEQ multiplex PCR; TCRdb's copy has only in-frame clones and lacks some. D and trimming come from the DNA, and the V and J calls and clone size come from that table. The sample yields under 50,000 clones, about four fifths seen once. These data belong to a study of blood T cell repertoires in COVID-19. About the research overall: The United States, Italy and Spain provided the acute and convalescent COVID-19 samples. T cells, B-cell-depleted T cells, or PBMCs supplied cDNA or gDNA.

CDR1 is SGHVS and CDR2 is FNYEAQ in the germline V gene. Between the trimmed V and J ends, which lost 0 bases and 1 base, there was a span of 20 bases. This CDR3 contains 19 residues. The rearrangement joins TRBV7-6 to TRBJ2-3, with a tentative D call TRBD2 (5 bases). The source is an older man with acute or convalescent COVID-19. The specimen sequenced was peripheral blood. CDR3 coding DNA: TGTGCCAGCAGCTTAGCAGGGTATAATCACGGGATGGGCACAGATACGCAGTATTTT. This codes for CASSLAGYNHGMGTDTQYF. The full variable domain, its missing parts supplied by reference TRBV7-6 and TRBJ2-3, is GAGVSQSPRYKVTKRGQDVALRCDPISGHVSLYWYRQALGQGPEFLTYFNYEAQQDKSGLPNDRFSAERPEGSISTLTIQRTEQRDSAMYRCASSLAGYNHGMGTDTQYFGPGTRLTVL.